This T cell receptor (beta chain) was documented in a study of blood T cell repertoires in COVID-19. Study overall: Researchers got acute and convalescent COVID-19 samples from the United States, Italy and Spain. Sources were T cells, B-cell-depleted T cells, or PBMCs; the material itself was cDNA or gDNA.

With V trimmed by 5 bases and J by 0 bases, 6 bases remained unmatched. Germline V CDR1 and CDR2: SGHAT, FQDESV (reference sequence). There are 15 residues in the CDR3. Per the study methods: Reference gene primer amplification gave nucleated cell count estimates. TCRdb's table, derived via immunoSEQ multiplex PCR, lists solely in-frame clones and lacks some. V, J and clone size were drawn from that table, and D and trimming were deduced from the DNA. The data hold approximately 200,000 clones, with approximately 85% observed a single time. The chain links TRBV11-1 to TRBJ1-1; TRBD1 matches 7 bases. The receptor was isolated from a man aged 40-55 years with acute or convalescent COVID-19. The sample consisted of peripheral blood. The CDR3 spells CASSTRTGMNTEAFF. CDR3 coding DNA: TGTGCCAGCAGCACTCGGACAGGCATGAACACTGAAGCTTTCTTT.